What follows is one T cell receptor beta chain and its context. The antigen remains undetermined. This specimen belongs to a study of cytomegalovirus exposure and HLA in healthy donors. Looking at the study overall: The 95 to 150 validation repertoires used a platform that matched the one used for the 550 to 800 first-cohort repertoires, as a later analysis reported. Findings and limits, study-wide: The study labeled roughly 160 TCR beta chains cytomegalovirus-associated.

TCRdb's copy holds only in-frame clones and misses some; the assay was immunoSEQ multiplex PCR. This table has over 150,000 clones, about 86% appearing once. The CDR3 has 12 amino acids. V gave up 2 bases and J gave up 5 bases, with 6 bases separating them. The germline V gene has CDR1 SGHDT and CDR2 YYEEEE. The chain employs TRBV5-6 and TRBJ2-3; the D gene is possibly TRBD2 (5 bases). The TCR comes from a woman between 18 and 29 years old in good health and CMV-seropositive. The sample was PBMCs. The CDR3 spells CASSFGVDTQYF. For the CDR3, the DNA is TGTGCCAGCAGCTTCGGGGTAGATACGCAGTATTTT.